This TCR beta chain was observed in a study of cytomegalovirus exposure and HLA in healthy donors. Study in general: Caucasian-associated ancestry cluster membership applied to 75% to 85% of 398 genotyped donors.

Findings of the study overall: The later analysis indicated that the majority of CMV-associated TCR beta chains appeared HLA-restricted. An analysis done earlier found most TCR beta V segments productive about 90% or about 30% of the time.

The CDR3 loop spans 16 amino acids. V was cut by 1 base and J by 0 bases, with 10 bases left in between. Germline loops: CDR1 LGHNT, CDR2 FRNRAP. In the PCR, 60 Vbeta and 13 Jbeta primers were used. The table came from immunoSEQ multiplex PCR; TCRdb's copy has only in-frame clones and leaves some out. The sample shows about 210,000 clones, about 85% of them seen only once. As for this clone: The antigen is undetermined.

Sequenced input: PBMCs. V is TRBV12-5 and J is TRBJ1-5; D might be TRBD1 (6 bases). This receptor was taken from a girl aged 2-10 years in good health and CMV-seronegative. The CDR3 region has the DNA TGTGCTAGTGGTTTGGGACAGGCATATAGCAATCAGCCCCAGCATTTT. Protein sequence: CASGLGQAYSNQPQHF.